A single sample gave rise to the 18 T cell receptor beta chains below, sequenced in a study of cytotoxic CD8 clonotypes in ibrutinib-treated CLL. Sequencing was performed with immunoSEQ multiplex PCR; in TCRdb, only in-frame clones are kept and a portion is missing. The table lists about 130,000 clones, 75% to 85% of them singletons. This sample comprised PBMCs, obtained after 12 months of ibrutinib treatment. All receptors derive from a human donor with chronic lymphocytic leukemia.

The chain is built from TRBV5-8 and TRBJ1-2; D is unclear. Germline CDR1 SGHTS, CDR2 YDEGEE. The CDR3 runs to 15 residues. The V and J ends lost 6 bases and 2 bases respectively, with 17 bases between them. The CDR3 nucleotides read TGTGCCAGCAAAAAAGGGCGTTTCTTAAACTATGGCTACACCTTC. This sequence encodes CASKKGRFLNYGYTF. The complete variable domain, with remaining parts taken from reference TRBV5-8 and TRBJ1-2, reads EAGVTQSPTHLIKTRGQQATLRCSPISGHTSVYWYQQALGLGLQFLLWYDEGEERNRGNFPPRFSGRQFPNYSSELNVNALELEDSALYLCASKKGRFLNYGYTFGSGTRLTVV.

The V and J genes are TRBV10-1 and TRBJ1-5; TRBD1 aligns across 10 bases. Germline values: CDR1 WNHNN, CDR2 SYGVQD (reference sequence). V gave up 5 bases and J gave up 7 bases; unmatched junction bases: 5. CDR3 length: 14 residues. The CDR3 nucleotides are TGCGCCAGCAGTACTGGACAGGGGGGGCAGCCCCAGCATTTT. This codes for CASSTGQGGQPQHF.

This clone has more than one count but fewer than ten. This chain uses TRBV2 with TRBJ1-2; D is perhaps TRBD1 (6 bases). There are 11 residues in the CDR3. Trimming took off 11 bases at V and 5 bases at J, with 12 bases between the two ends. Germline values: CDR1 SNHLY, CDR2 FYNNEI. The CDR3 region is CAAGERYGYTF. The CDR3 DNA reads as TGTGCCGCAGGGGAAAGGTATGGCTACACCTTC.

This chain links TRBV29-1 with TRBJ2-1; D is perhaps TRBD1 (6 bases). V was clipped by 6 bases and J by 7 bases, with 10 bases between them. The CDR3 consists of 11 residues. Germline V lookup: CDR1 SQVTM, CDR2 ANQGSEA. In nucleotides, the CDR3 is TGCAGCGTCGTACAGGGAAATGAGCAGTTCTTC. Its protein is CSVVQGNEQFF.

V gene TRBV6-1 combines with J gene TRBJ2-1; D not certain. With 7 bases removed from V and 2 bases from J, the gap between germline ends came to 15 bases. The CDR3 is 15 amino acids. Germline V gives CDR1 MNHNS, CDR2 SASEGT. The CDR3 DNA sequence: TGTGCCAGCACCCTTTTAGGCAGTACCTACAATGAGCAGTTCTTC. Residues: CASTLLGSTYNEQFF.

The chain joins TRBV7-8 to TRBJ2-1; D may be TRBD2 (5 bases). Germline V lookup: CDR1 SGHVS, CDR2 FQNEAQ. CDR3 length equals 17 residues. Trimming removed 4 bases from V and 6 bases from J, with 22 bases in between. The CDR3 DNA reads TGTGCCAGCAGCTGGTATATGGACGGGGTCGACGGCAATGAGCAGTTCTTC. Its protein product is CASSWYMDGVDGNEQFF. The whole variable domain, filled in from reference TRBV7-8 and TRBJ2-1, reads GAGVSQSPRYKVAKRGQDVALRCDPISGHVSLFWYQQALGQGPEFLTYFQNEAQLDKSGLPSDRFFAERPEGSVSTLKIQRTQQEDSAVYLCASSWYMDGVDGNEQFFGPGTRLTVL.

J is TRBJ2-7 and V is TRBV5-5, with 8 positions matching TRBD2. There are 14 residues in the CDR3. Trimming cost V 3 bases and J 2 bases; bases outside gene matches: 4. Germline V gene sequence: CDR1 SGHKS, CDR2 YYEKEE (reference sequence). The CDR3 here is CASSSIAGTYEQYF. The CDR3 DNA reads TGTGCCAGCAGCTCCATAGCGGGGACCTACGAGCAGTACTTC.

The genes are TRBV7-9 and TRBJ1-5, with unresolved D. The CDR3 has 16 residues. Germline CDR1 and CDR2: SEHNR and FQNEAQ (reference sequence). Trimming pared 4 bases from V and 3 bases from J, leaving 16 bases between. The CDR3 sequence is CASSSSLDFFNQPQHF. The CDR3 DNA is TGTGCCAGCAGCTCCAGCCTCGACTTCTTCAATCAGCCCCAGCATTTT.

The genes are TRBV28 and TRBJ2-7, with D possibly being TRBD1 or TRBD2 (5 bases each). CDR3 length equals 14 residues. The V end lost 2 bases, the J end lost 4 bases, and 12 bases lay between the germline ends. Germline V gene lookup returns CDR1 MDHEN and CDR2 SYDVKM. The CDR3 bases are TGTGCCAGCAGTTTACTTCCGGGGCAATACGAGCAGTACTTC. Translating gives CASSLLPGQYEQYF.

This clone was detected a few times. CDR3 coding DNA: TGTGCCAGTAGTAGTCAGGGACAGACCACTAGCAATCAGCCCCAGCATTTT. This encodes CASSSQGQTTSNQPQHF. J is TRBJ1-5 and V is TRBV19; 7 nucleotides match TRBD1. CDR3 size: 17 residues. Trimming at V came to 4 bases and at J to 0 bases, leaving 9 bases not matched to a gene. Germline V gene data show CDR1 as LNHDA and CDR2 as SQIVND (reference sequence). The whole variable domain, filled in from reference TRBV19 and TRBJ1-5, reads DGGITQSPKYLFRKEGQNVTLSCEQNLNHDAMYWYRQDPGQGLRLIYYSQIVNDFQKGDIAEGYSVSREKKESFPLTVTSAQKNPTAFYLCASSSQGQTTSNQPQHFGDGTRLSIL.

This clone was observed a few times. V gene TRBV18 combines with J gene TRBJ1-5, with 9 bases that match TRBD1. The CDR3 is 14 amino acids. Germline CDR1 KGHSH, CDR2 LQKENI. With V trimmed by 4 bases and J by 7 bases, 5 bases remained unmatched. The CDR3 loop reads CASSQQGAQQPQHF. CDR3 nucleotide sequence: TGTGCCAGCTCACAACAGGGGGCGCAGCAGCCCCAGCATTTT.

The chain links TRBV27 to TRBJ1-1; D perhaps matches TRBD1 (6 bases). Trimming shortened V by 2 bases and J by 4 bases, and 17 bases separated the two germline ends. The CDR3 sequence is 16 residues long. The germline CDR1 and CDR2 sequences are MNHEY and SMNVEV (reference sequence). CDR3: CASSLRVRGGRTEAFF. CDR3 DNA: TGTGCCAGCAGTTTAAGGGTAAGGGGGGGGCGCACTGAAGCTTTCTTT.

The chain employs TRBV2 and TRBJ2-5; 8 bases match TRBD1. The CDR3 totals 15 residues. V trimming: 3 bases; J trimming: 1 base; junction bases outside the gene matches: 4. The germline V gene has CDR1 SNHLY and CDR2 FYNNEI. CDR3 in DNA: TGTGCCAGCAGTGAGGGGACAGGAATCCAAGAGACCCAGTACTTC. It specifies CASSEGTGIQETQYF.

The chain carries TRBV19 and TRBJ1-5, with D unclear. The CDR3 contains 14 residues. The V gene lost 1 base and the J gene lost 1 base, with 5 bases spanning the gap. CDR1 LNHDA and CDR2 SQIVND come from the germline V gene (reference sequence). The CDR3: CASSIGTSNQPQHF. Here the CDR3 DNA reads TGTGCCAGTAGTATAGGCACAAGCAATCAGCCCCAGCATTTT.

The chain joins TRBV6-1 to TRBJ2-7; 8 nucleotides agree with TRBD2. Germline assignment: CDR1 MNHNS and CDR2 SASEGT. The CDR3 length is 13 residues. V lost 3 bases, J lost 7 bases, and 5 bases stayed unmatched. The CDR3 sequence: CASSDGRAGEQYF. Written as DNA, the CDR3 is TGTGCCAGCAGTGACGGGAGGGCCGGGGAGCAGTACTTC.

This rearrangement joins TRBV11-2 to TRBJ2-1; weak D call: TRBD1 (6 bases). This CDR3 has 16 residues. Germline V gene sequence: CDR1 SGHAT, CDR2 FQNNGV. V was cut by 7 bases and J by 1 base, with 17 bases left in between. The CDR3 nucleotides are TGTGCCAGCACCTGGACAGCCACAATTTCCTACAATGAGCAGTTCTTC. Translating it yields CASTWTATISYNEQFF.

The CDR3 reads CASSVMVGEQYF. CDR3 in DNA: TGTGCCAGCAGTGTGATGGTTGGCGAGCAGTACTTC. The chain couples TRBV6-1 to TRBJ2-7; D unclear. Per the germline V gene, CDR1 is MNHNS and CDR2 is SASEGT. The V end was cut by 4 bases, the J end by 6 bases, with 10 bases between. This CDR3 is built from 12 residues.

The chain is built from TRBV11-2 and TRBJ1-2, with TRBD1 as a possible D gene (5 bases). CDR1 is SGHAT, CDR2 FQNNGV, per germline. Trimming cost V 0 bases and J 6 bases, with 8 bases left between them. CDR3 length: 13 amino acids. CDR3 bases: TGTGCCAGCAGCTTAGACAGGGTTCATGGCTACACCTTC. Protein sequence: CASSLDRVHGYTF. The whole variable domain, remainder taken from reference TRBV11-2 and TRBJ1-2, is EAGVAQSPRYKIIEKRQSVAFWCNPISGHATLYWYQQILGQGPKLLIQFQNNGVVDDSQLPKDRFSAERLKGVDSTLKIQPAKLEDSAVYLCASSLDRVHGYTFGSGTRLTVV.